These T cell receptor beta chains were read from a single sample in a study of human T cells and chemical hapten exposure. TCRdb itself ran the RACE reads through MiXCR, one entry per CDR3 protein. This sample has 330,000 or so distinct CDR3 sequences; more than 5% occur once, and the top ten carry around 5.8%. Sequences were derived from whole blood, sampled in connection with sensitization to the hapten diphenylcyclopropenone (DPC). These receptor sequences come from a woman between 18 and 30 years old with alopecia areata. Some clones in this sample may be carry-over from other donors' samples. CDR3s include the opening cysteine and the closing phenylalanine or tryptophan. A D gene is named only where the DNA matches it firmly. Size is stated for part of the rows, as once, few or many counts, or as a class when the clone is expanded.

j_call v_call d_call clone_size cdr3_nt cdr3_aa
TRBJ2-1 TRBV29-1 TRBD1 few TGCAGCGTTGGGAACAGGGGCTTTTTGGATGAGCAGTTCTTC CSVGNRGFLDEQFF
TRBJ2-4 TRBV2 . many TGTGCCAGCAGCATTCATGTAGCCAAAAACATTCAGTACTTC CASSIHVAKNIQYF
TRBJ1-2 TRBV4-3 . few TGCGCCAGCAGCCAAGAAAATTGGGGAGGGGCTAACTATGGCTACACCTTC CASSQENWGGANYGYTF
TRBJ2-3 TRBV7-6 . many TGTGCCAGCACCACACTCTCAGGACAGAGCACAGATACGCAGTATTTT CASTTLSGQSTDTQYF
TRBJ1-5 TRBV12-3/TRBV12-4 . many TGTGCCAGCAGTTTCTCGGGTCAGCCCCAGCATTTT CASSFSGQPQHF
TRBJ2-7 TRBV20-1 . . TGCAGTGCTAGAGGACAGGAAGTTTGGTACGAGCAGTACTTC CSARGQEVWYEQYF
TRBJ1-5 TRBV6-2/TRBV6-3 TRBD1 many TGTGCCAGCAGTACTAGACAGGGGACTAATCAGCCCCAGCATTTT CASSTRQGTNQPQHF
TRBJ2-5 TRBV2 . . TGTGCCAGCAGTGGGGACGGCGGCGAGACCCAGTACTTC CASSGDGGETQYF
TRBJ1-1 TRBV12-3/TRBV12-4 . many TGTGCCAGCAGTCCCCAGGCAGGGCACACTGAAGCTTTCTTT CASSPQAGHTEAFF
TRBJ1-1 TRBV27 . many TGTGCCAGCAGCTTTATTCCTCCAAGGGGGACTGAAGCTTTCTTT CASSFIPPRGTEAFF
TRBJ1-6 TRBV18 . many TGTGCCAGCTCACCGTACAGGGATAATTCACCCCTCCACTTT CASSPYRDNSPLHF
TRBJ2-7 TRBV15 . . TGTGCCACCAGCAGAGGCCCGACGAGGGGCCACGAGCAGTACTTC CATSRGPTRGHEQYF
TRBJ1-5 TRBV20-1 . few TGCAGTGCTAGTCTGGGCGGGAAAGGGGCCCAGCATTTT CSASLGGKGAQHF
TRBJ2-7 TRBV20-1 . few TGCAGTGCTAGAGAGCCGGGACGATCCAGCTCCTACGAGCAGTACTTC CSAREPGRSSSYEQYF
TRBJ2-1 TRBV10-3 . . TGTGCCATAACAGGTTCCGAGGATTACAATGAGCAGTTCTTC CAITGSEDYNEQFF
TRBJ1-4 TRBV28 TRBD1 many TGTGCCAGCAGTACCTCCGGGACAGGGTTCGAAAAACTGTTTTTT CASSTSGTGFEKLFF
TRBJ2-6 TRBV7-2 . many TGTGCCAGCAGCTTAGTGGGGGCATCTGGGGCCAACGTCCTGACTTTC CASSLVGASGANVLTF
TRBJ2-2 TRBV7-2 . . TGTGCCAGCAGCTTAAATCAGGGATCGGGCACCGGGGAGCTGTTTTTT CASSLNQGSGTGELFF
TRBJ1-4 TRBV27 . many TGTGCCAGCAGTTTAGGGACATATCAGGCTAATGAAAAACTGTTTTTT CASSLGTYQANEKLFF
TRBJ2-1 TRBV5-6 . . TGTGCCAGCAGCTACCCGGGACACATAGGGGGGATGGCCTACAATGAGCAGTTCTTC CASSYPGHIGGMAYNEQFF
TRBJ1-2 TRBV6-5 . many TGTGCCAGCAGTTACGATCGAGGCAGGGAAGGGGGCTACACCTTC CASSYDRGREGGYTF
TRBJ2-4 TRBV12-3/TRBV12-4 TRBD2 few TGTGCCAGCAGTACCGATGTCTGGGGGAGGGATGCCAAAAACATTCAGTACTTC CASSTDVWGRDAKNIQYF
TRBJ1-1 TRBV5-1 TRBD1 many TGCGCCAGCAGCTGGGGGACAGCGAACACTGAAGCTTTCTTT CASSWGTANTEAFF
TRBJ2-3 TRBV5-6 TRBD2 . TGTGCCAGCAGCTTGGGAGGACTAGCTCCTCCCAGTCAGTATTTT CASSLGGLAPPSQYF
TRBJ1-1 TRBV29-1 TRBD1 many TGCAGCGGGGGACAGGGGACCACTGAAGCTTTCTTT CSGGQGTTEAFF
TRBJ2-7 TRBV7-9 TRBD1 many TGTGCCAGCAGCCCTGGACAGGGGCACTACGAGCAGTACTTC CASSPGQGHYEQYF
TRBJ2-3 TRBV6-5 . many TGTGCCAGCAGTTACTCCGCTAGGGATACGCAGTATTTT CASSYSARDTQYF